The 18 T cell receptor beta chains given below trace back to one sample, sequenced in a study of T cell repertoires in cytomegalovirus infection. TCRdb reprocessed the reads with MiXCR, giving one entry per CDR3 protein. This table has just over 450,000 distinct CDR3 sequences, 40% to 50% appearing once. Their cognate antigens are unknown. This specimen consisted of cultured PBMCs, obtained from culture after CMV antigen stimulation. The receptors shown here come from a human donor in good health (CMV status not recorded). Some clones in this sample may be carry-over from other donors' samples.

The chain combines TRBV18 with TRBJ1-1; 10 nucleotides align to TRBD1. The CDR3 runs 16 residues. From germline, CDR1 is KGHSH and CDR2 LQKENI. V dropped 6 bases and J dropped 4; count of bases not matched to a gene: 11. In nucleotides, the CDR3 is TGTGCCAGCTCGGAAGGACAGGGGGGATTGGGCACTGAAGCTTTCTTT. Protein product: CASSEGQGGLGTEAFF. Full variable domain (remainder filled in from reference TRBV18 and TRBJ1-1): NAGVMQNPRHLVRRRGQEARLRCSPMKGHSHVYWYRQLPEEGLKFMVYLQKENIIDESGMPKERFSAEFPKEGPSILRIQQVVRGDSAAYFCASSEGQGGLGTEAFFGQGTRLTVV.

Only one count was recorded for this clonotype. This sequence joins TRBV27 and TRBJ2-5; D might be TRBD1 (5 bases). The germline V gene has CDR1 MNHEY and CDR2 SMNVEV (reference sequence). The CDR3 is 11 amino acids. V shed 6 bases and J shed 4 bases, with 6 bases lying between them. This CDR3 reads CASRGPETQYF. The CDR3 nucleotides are TGTGCCAGCAGGGGGCCAGAGACCCAGTACTTC.

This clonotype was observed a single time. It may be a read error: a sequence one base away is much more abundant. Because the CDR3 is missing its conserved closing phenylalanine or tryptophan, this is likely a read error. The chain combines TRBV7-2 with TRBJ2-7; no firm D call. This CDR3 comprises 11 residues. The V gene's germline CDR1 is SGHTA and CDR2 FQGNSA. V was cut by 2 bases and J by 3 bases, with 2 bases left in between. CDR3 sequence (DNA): TGTGCCAGCAGCTTACGCTACGAGCAGTACTTA. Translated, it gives CASSLRYEQYL.

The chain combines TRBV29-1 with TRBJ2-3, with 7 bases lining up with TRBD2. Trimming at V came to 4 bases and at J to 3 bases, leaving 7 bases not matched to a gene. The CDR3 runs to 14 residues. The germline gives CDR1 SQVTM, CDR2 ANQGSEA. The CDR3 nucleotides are TGCAGCGTTGGATCGACCGGGGGGACAGATACGCAGTATTTT. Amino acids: CSVGSTGGTDTQYF.

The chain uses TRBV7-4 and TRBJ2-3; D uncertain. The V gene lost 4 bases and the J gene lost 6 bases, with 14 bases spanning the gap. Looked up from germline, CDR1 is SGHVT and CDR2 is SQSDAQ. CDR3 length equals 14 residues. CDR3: CASSSEQGRDTQYF. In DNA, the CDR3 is TGTGCCAGCAGCTCAGAACAAGGGCGGGATACGCAGTATTTT.

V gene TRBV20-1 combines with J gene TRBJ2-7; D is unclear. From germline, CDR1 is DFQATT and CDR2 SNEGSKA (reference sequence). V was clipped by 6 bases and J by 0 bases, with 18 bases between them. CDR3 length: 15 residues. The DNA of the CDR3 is TGCAGTGCGGGAACAGAGAGTATCGGCTCCTACGAGCAGTACTTC. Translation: CSAGTESIGSYEQYF.

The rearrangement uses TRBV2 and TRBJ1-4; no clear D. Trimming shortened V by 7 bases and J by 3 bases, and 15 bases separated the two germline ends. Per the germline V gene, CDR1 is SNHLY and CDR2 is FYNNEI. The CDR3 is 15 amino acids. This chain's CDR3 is CASTPRRSPNEKLFF. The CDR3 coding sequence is TGTGCCAGCACCCCTCGCCGATCCCCTAATGAAAAACTGTTTTTT.

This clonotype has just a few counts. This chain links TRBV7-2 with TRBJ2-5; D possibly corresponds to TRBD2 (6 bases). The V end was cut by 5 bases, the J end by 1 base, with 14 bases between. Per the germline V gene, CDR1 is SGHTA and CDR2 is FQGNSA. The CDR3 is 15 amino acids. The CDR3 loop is CASSRELAPQETQYF. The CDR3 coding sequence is TGTGCCAGCAGCCGAGAACTAGCCCCCCAAGAGACCCAGTACTTC.

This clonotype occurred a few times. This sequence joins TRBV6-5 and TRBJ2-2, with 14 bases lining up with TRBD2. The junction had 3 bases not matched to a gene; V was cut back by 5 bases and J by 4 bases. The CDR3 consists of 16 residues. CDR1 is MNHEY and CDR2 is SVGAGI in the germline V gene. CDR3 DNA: TGTGCCAGCAGTCGGACTAGCGGGGGGAGCACCGGGGAGCTGTTTTTT. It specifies CASSRTSGGSTGELFF.

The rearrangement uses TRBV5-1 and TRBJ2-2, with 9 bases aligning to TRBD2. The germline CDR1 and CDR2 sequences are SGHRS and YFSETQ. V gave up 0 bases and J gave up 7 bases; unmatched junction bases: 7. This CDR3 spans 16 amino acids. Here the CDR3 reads CASSLGTSELSGELFF. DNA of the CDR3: TGCGCCAGCAGCTTGGGGACTAGCGAGCTGAGCGGGGAGCTGTTTTTT.

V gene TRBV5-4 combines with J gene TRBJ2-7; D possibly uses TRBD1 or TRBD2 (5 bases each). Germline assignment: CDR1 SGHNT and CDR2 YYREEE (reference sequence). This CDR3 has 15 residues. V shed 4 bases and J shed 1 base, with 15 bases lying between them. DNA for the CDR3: TGTGCCAGCAGCGCTGGGGGTTTTGTTTCCTACGAGCAGTACTTC. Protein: CASSAGGFVSYEQYF.

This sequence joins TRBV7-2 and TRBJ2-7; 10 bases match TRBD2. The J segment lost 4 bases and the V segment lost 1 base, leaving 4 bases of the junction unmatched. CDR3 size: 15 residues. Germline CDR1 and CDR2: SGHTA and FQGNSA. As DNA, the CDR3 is TGTGCCAGCAGCTTAGTGGGACTAGCGACTTACGAGCAGTACTTC. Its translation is CASSLVGLATYEQYF.

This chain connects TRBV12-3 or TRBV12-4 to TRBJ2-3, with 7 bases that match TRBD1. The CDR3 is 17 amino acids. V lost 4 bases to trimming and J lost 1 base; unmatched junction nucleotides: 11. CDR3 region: CASSSHRGTWGTDTQYF. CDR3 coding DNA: TGTGCCAGCAGTTCCCACAGGGGCACCTGGGGCACAGATACGCAGTATTTT.

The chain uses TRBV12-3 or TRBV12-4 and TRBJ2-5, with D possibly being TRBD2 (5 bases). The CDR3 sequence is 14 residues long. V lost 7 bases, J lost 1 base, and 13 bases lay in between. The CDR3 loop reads CASTASGSQETQYF. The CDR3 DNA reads TGTGCCAGCACCGCGAGCGGCAGCCAAGAGACCCAGTACTTC.

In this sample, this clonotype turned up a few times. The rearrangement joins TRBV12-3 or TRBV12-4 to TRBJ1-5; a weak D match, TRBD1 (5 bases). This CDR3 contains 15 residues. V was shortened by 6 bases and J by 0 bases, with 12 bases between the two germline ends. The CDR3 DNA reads TGTGCCAGCAGAAAACAGGAGCATAGCAATCAGCCCCAGCATTTT. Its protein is CASRKQEHSNQPQHF.

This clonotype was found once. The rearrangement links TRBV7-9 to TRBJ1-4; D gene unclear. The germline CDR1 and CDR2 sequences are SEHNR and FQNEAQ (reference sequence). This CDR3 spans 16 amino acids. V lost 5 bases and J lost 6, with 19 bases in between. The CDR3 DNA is TGTGCCAGCAGCCCAACGCGGCGTAATCTCTATGAAAAACTGTTTTTT. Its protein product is CASSPTRRNLYEKLFF.

The CDR3 coding sequence is TGTGCCAGCAGCAGACGGGCTGGGCCCCAGCATTTT. It is translated as CASSRRAGPQHF. The chain carries TRBV7-2 and TRBJ1-5; D remains unclear. Per germline, CDR1 SGHTA and CDR2 FQGNSA. The germline V and J ends were trimmed by 5 bases and 9 bases, with 11 bases remaining between them. This CDR3 has 12 amino acids.

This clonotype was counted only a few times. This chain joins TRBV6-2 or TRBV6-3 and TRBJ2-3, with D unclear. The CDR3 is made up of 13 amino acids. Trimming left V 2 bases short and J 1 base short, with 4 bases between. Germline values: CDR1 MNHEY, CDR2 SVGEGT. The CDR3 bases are TGTGCCAGCAGTTACGATCGCACAGATACGCAGTATTTT. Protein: CASSYDRTDTQYF.